This T cell receptor (beta chain) was documented in a study of T cells in Graves' hyperthyroidism and ophthalmopathy. Using RNA transcripts as the source, TCR beta CDR3 regions were amplified. HTBI primers were employed in a first-round RT-PCR of the TCR CDR3. TCRdb fed the multiplex PCR reads into MiXCR, producing one record per CDR3 protein. Found here are hundreds of thousands of distinct CDR3 sequences, about 45% of them singletons; the top ten hold roughly 6.5%. Germline values: CDR1 ENHRY, CDR2 SYGVKD. Germline trimming cut 4 bases from V and 6 bases from J; bases unmatched to any gene: 8. The CDR3 consists of 14 residues.

The sequencing input was peripheral blood or thyroid tissue (not recorded which). The origin of this receptor is an adult man with Graves' disease, either hyperthyroidism or ophthalmopathy (not recorded which). The rearrangement uses TRBV10-3 and TRBJ2-7; TRBD2 matches at 8 bases. This chain's CDR3 is CAISAHGRVGEQYF. CDR3 DNA: TGTGCCATCAGTGCCCACGGGAGGGTGGGCGAGCAGTACTTC.